This T cell receptor (beta chain) is from a study of T cell responses to AZD1222 COVID-19 vaccine. The study, taken as a whole, reports: CD4 TCRs associated with vaccination spanned spike, dominating at 160-218 and 743-854. Clonal diversity was possibly underestimated; the donors were predominantly white British and more often female.

As to this clone: Its antigen is undetermined.

Sequencing used immunoSEQ multiplex PCR; TCRdb keeps in-frame clones, though not all of them. The data show around 200,000 clones, with over 80% seen just once and roughly 1% held by the top ten. This CDR3 has 16 amino acids. CDR1 and CDR2 (germline): SGHNT, YYREEE (reference sequence). Deletions cut 4 bases from V and 0 bases from J, with 14 bases between. The sequence was obtained from an adult who received the MenACWY meningococcal vaccine as a control. The chain has TRBV5-4 and TRBJ2-1, with TRBD1 as a possible D gene (6 bases). The sample consisted of peripheral blood, taken 28 days after the second dose of the MenACWY control vaccine. CDR3 nucleotides: TGTGCCAGCAGCCTCAGGGGACCTAGCTCCTACAATGAGCAGTTCTTC. This encodes CASSLRGPSSYNEQFF.